This T cell receptor beta chain was captured by sequencing in a study of shared clonotypes between healthy human individuals. Study observations and caveats: Limitation of the genetic and exposure-history diversity represented came from the few donors.

Points on this clone: Antigen unknown.

V was trimmed by 0 bases and J by 4 bases, leaving 14 bases between them. CDR3 size: 16 residues. Per germline, CDR1 MGHDK and CDR2 SYGVNS. TCRdb's table, derived via immunoSEQ multiplex PCR, lists solely in-frame clones and lacks some. The sample shows roughly 480,000 clones, around 80% of them seen only once. The sequenced sample was PBMCs. This clonotype was sampled from a woman aged 40 to 50 in good health. Some clones in this sample may be carry-over from other donors' samples. The chain is built from TRBV25-1 and TRBJ2-3; D is perhaps TRBD1 (5 bases). DNA for the CDR3: TGTGCCAGCAGTGAATATCTCTCAGGGTCGGCAGATACGCAGTATTTT. This encodes CASSEYLSGSADTQYF.